Below are 20 T cell receptor beta chains sequenced from a single sample in a study of control samples from healthy donors and cancer patients. The data were produced by immunoSEQ multiplex PCR, yet TCRdb's version contains in-frame clones alone and is incomplete. This sample has over 100,000 clones, with about nine tenths found just once. Sequenced input: blood. The receptors were gathered from a man aged 40-55 years in good health.

This clone was observed a handful of times. The chain links TRBV6-2 or TRBV6-3 to TRBJ1-5; D is uncertain. The germline V gene has CDR1 MNHEY and CDR2 SVGEGT. The CDR3 runs 14 residues. Trimming shortened V by 5 bases and J by 3 bases, and 11 bases separated the two germline ends. In DNA form, the CDR3 reads TGTGCCAGCAGTACCCTTGGGGTCAATCAGCCCCAGCATTTT. Its translation is CASSTLGVNQPQHF.

The genes are TRBV5-6 and TRBJ2-1; TRBD2 agrees at 7 bases. There are 16 residues in the CDR3. CDR1 and CDR2 from the germline V gene are SGHDT and YYEEEE. Losses at the gene ends were 3 bases for V and 7 bases for J; bases not matched to a gene: 13. The DNA of the CDR3 is TGTGCCAGCAGCTCGCTAGGTGCCGGGACTAAAAATGAGCAGTTCTTC. Amino acids: CASSSLGAGTKNEQFF.

The rearrangement uses TRBV7-3 and TRBJ2-1, with D unresolved. CDR3 length: 12 amino acids. Germline V lookup: CDR1 SGHTA, CDR2 FQGTGA. V was shortened by 5 bases and J by 5 bases, with 7 bases between the two germline ends. CDR3: CASSQNDNEQFF. As DNA, the CDR3 is TGTGCCAGCAGCCAAAACGACAATGAGCAGTTCTTC.

The chain recombines TRBV2 with TRBJ2-7; weak D call: TRBD1 (5 bases). Trimming stripped 1 base from V and 3 bases from J, with 13 bases between. The CDR3 contains 15 residues. The germline V gene has CDR1 SNHLY and CDR2 FYNNEI. CDR3 sequence (DNA): TGTGCCAGCAGTGAAGAGGGGCTGGGCATCTACGAGCAGTACTTC. This sequence encodes CASSEEGLGIYEQYF.

The table lists this clone with a count of one. The chain links TRBV18 to TRBJ2-7; D is possibly TRBD1 (6 bases). V was shortened by 2 bases and J by 7 bases, with 18 bases between the two germline ends. This CDR3 is 15 amino acids long. Germline V gene sequence: CDR1 KGHSH, CDR2 LQKENI. In nucleotides, the CDR3 is TGTGCCAGCTCACCAGACAGGCCACCTACGAGGGAGCAGTACTTC. Translating gives CASSPDRPPTREQYF.

This clone was seen a single time. The chain carries TRBV27 and TRBJ2-3; TRBD1 might be the D (6 bases). CDR3 length: 17 amino acids. Looked up from germline, CDR1 is MNHEY and CDR2 is SMNVEV (reference sequence). Trimming stripped 5 bases from V and 0 bases from J, with 18 bases between. For the CDR3, the DNA is TGTGCCAGCAGTCTTAGAAACAGGGATACTAGCACAGATACGCAGTATTTT. Protein: CASSLRNRDTSTDTQYF.

The chain couples TRBV5-1 to TRBJ2-7, with TRBD1 identical over 8 bases. With 4 bases clipped from V and 0 bases from J, the junction kept 12 bases outside the gene matches. The CDR3 extends over 17 amino acids. Germline CDR1 reads SGHRS; CDR2 reads YFSETQ. This CDR3 is CASSPRLLGQGSYEQYF. The CDR3 nucleotides read TGCGCCAGCAGCCCGAGGCTACTAGGACAGGGCTCCTACGAGCAGTACTTC.

This sequence joins TRBV6-5 and TRBJ1-5; 10 nucleotides match TRBD1. The CDR3 is 15 residues long. V lost 6 bases and J lost 7; bases outside the gene matches: 9. Germline V gene lookup returns CDR1 MNHEY and CDR2 SVGAGI. Here the CDR3 reads CASSKTGGAGQPQHF. Here the CDR3 DNA reads TGTGCCAGCAGCAAGACAGGGGGCGCCGGACAGCCCCAGCATTTT.

V and J are TRBV6-6 and TRBJ1-3; D remains unclear. Deletions cut 4 bases from V and 2 bases from J, with 9 bases between. Germline V gene lookup returns CDR1 MNHNY and CDR2 SVGAGI (reference sequence). The CDR3 consists of 14 residues. The CDR3: CASSWPGAGNTIYF. CDR3 coding DNA: TGTGCCAGCAGTTGGCCCGGGGCTGGAAACACCATATATTTT.

This clone came up once. V and J are TRBV29-1 and TRBJ1-2, with TRBD1 identical over 9 bases. CDR3 length equals 14 residues. J was trimmed by 4 bases and V by 3 bases; bases with no gene match: 6. CDR1 is SQVTM, CDR2 ANQGSEA, per germline. CDR3 loop: CSVDRGQGGYGYTF. CDR3 in DNA: TGCAGCGTTGATAGGGGACAGGGCGGCTATGGCTACACCTTC.

This chain connects TRBV6-4 to TRBJ2-2; 10 bases agree with TRBD1. J lost 6 bases, V lost 5 bases, and 6 bases had no gene match. There are 15 residues in the CDR3. Germline CDR1 MRHNA, CDR2 SNTAGT. CDR3 DNA: TGTGCCAGCAGTCCCGGGACAGGGGAGGCCGGGGAGCTGTTTTTT. This encodes CASSPGTGEAGELFF.

J is TRBJ1-1 and V is TRBV30; unclear D gene. CDR3 length: 14 amino acids. V was shortened by 4 bases and J by 2 bases, with 14 bases between the two germline ends. Per germline, CDR1 GTSNPN and CDR2 SVGIG (reference sequence). CDR3 nucleotide sequence: TGTGCCTGGACTCTTCTTGGGTACAACACTGAAGCTTTCTTT. Its protein product is CAWTLLGYNTEAFF.

CDR3 amino acids: CASSSGQGLLAKNIQYF. The CDR3 DNA is TGTGCCAGCAGCTCAGGACAGGGTCTACTAGCCAAAAACATTCAGTACTTC. The J gene is TRBJ2-4, the V gene TRBV27; TRBD1 matches at 8 bases. V gave up 6 bases and J gave up 0 bases; unmatched junction bases: 10. The CDR3 consists of 17 residues. Germline V gene sequence: CDR1 MNHEY, CDR2 SMNVEV (reference sequence).

This chain joins TRBV7-6 and TRBJ1-1; D is unresolved. In germline, CDR1 is SGHVS, CDR2 FNYEAQ. Deletions cut 5 bases from V and 0 bases from J, with 4 bases between. CDR3 size: 12 residues. This CDR3 reads CASSKVNTEAFF. DNA of the CDR3: TGTGCCAGCAGCAAGGTGAACACTGAAGCTTTCTTT.

The chain recombines TRBV29-1 with TRBJ1-1; 8 bases match TRBD1. CDR3 size: 15 residues. Germline V gene lookup returns CDR1 SQVTM and CDR2 ANQGSEA. V lost 7 bases, J lost 7 bases, and 17 bases stayed unmatched. The CDR3 region has the DNA TGCAGCGCCGGGACAGGCTCGCAAGGGAATCGTGAAGCTTTCTTT. It codes for CSAGTGSQGNREAFF.

V and J are TRBV6-5 and TRBJ1-6; D is unresolved. The CDR3 sequence is 15 residues long. V shed 6 bases and J shed 0 bases, with 9 bases lying between them. Germline values: CDR1 MNHEY, CDR2 SVGAGI. The CDR3 DNA follows: TGTGCCAGCAGCCTAGCCAACTCCTATAATTCACCCCTCCACTTT. Protein: CASSLANSYNSPLHF.

The CDR3 here is CASSQDGRGGKNEQFF. The CDR3 DNA sequence: TGTGCCAGCAGCCAAGATGGGCGGGGGGGCAAAAATGAGCAGTTCTTC. The chain uses TRBV3-1 (or the pseudogene TRBV3-2) and TRBJ2-1, with 9 bases matching TRBD2. The CDR3 runs to 16 residues. J lost 7 bases, V lost 0 bases, and 7 bases had no gene match. Germline V CDR1 and CDR2: LGHDT, YNNKEL (reference sequence).

The chain recombines TRBV21-1 with TRBJ1-5. TRBV21-1 is marked as a pseudogene. CDR3 length: 16 residues. The CDR3 here is CASSRGERSDNQPQHF. CDR3 in DNA: TGTGCCAGCAGCAGAGGAGAGCGTTCGGACAATCAGCCCCAGCATTTT.

The chain combines TRBV19 with TRBJ2-7; no reliable D call. Germline V CDR1 and CDR2: LNHDA, SQIVND (reference sequence). V was pared by 4 bases and J by 3 bases, with 16 bases between. This CDR3 has 15 amino acids. The CDR3 DNA sequence: TGTGCCAGTAGTACCTATCAGGACCCAATCTACGAGCAGTACTTC. It encodes CASSTYQDPIYEQYF.

The CDR3 bases are TGTGCCAGCAGCCGGACGGACTCTGGAAACACCATATATTTT. This sequence encodes CASSRTDSGNTIYF. This chain links TRBV11-2 with TRBJ1-3; D is unresolved. Germline CDR1 SGHAT, CDR2 FQNNGV. V was cut by 5 bases and J by 0 bases, with 8 bases left in between. CDR3 length: 14 residues.